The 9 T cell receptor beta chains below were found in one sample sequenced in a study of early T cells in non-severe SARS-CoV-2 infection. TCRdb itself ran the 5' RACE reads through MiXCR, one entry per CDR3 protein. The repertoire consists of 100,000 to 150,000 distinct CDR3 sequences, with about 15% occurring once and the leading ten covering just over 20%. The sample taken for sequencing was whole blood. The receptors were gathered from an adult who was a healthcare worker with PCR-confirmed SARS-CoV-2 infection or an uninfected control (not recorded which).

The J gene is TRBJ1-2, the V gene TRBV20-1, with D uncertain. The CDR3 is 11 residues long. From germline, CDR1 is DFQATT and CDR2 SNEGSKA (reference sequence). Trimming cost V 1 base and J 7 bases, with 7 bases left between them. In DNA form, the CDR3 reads TGCAGTGCTAGAGCCGGAGGTGGCTACACCTTC. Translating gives CSARAGGGYTF.

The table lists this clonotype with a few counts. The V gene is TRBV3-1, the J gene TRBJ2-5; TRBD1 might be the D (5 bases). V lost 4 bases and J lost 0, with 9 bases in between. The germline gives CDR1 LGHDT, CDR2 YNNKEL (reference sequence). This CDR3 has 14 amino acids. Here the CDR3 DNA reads TGTGCCAGCAGCCGTGGGGCGAACCAAGAGACCCAGTACTTC. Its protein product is CASSRGANQETQYF.

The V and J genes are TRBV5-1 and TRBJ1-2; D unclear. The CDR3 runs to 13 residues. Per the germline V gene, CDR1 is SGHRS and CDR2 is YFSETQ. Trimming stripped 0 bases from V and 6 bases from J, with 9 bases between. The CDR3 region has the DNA TGCGCCAGCAGCTTGGCGGGTAGTAATGGCTACACCTTC. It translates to CASSLAGSNGYTF.

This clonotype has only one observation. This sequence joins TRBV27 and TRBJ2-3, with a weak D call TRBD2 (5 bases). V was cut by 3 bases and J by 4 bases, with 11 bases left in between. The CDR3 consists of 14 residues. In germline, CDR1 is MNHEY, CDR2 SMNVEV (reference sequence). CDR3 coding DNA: TGTGCCAGCAGTTTGGGAGTATCCGCAGATACGCAGTATTTT. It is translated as CASSLGVSADTQYF.

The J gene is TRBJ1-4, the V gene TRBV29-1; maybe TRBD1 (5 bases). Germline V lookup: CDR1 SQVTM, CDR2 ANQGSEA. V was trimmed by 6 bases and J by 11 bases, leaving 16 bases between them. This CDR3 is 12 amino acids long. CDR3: CSVATRGEKLFF. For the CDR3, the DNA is TGCAGCGTGGCGACCCGAGGGGAGAAACTGTTTTTT. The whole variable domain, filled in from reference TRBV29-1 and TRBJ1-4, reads SAVISQKPSRDICQRGTSLTIQCQVDSQVTMMFWYRQQPGQSLTLIATANQGSEATYESGFVIDKFPISRPNLTFSTLTVSNMSPEDSSIYLCSVATRGEKLFFGSGTQLSVL.

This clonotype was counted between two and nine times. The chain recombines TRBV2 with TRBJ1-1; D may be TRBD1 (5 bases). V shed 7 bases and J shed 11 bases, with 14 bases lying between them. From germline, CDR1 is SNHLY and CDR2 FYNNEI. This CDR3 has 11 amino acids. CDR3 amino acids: CASNEQVVAFF. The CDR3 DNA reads TGTGCCAGCAACGAACAGGTAGTCGCTTTCTTT.

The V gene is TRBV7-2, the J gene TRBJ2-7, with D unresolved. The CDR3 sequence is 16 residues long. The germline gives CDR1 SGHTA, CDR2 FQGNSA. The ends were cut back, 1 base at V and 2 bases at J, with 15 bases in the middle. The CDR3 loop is CASSLEPTLSAYEQYF. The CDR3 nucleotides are TGTGCCAGCAGCTTAGAGCCAACCTTGAGCGCCTACGAGCAGTACTTC.

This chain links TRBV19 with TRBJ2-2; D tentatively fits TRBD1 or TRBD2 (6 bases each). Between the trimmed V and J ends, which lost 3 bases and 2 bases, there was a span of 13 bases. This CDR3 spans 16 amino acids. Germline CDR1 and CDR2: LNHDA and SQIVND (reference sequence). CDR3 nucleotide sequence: TGTGCCAGTAGTATCGGGGGACACATAAACACCGGGGAGCTGTTTTTT. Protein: CASSIGGHINTGELFF.

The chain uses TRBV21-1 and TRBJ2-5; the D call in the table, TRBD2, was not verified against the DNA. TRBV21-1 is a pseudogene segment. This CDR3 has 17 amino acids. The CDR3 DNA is TGTGCCAGCTTCCCCCAGCCGAGCGGGGGGGCCCAGGAGACCCAGTACTTC. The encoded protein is CASFPQPSGGAQETQYF.